The 8 T cell receptor beta chains below all came from one sample that was sequenced in a study of blood T cell repertoires in COVID-19. This table comes from immunoSEQ multiplex PCR, and its TCRdb copy is limited to in-frame clones, with some not included. Among some 180,000 clones listed, approximately 83% were seen once. What was sequenced was peripheral blood. The receptors here all came from a woman aged 80 or over with acute or convalescent COVID-19.

The chain uses TRBV19 and TRBJ1-4; no firm D call. The CDR3 totals 13 residues. Per germline, CDR1 LNHDA and CDR2 SQIVND (reference sequence). V was trimmed by 5 bases and J by 7 bases, leaving 11 bases between them. The CDR3 loop reads CASSLRPGEKLFF. In DNA, the CDR3 is TGTGCCAGTAGTTTGCGCCCGGGTGAAAAACTGTTTTTT. The full variable domain, rest sourced from reference TRBV19 and TRBJ1-4, is DGGITQSPKYLFRKEGQNVTLSCEQNLNHDAMYWYRQDPGQGLRLIYYSQIVNDFQKGDIAEGYSVSREKKESFPLTVTSAQKNPTAFYLCASSLRPGEKLFFGSGTQLSVL.

The V and J genes are TRBV5-1 and TRBJ2-7, with D possibly TRBD2 on 5 matching bases. The CDR3 contains 13 residues. CDR1 and CDR2 from the germline V gene are SGHRS and YFSETQ. V shed 3 bases and J shed 3 bases, with 10 bases lying between them. The CDR3 loop is CASSSEGLYEQYF. As DNA, the CDR3 is TGCGCCAGCAGCTCCGAGGGCCTCTACGAGCAGTACTTC.

V gene TRBV6-2 or TRBV6-3 combines with J gene TRBJ2-1; a possible D gene is TRBD2 (6 bases). Germline V gene data show CDR1 as MNHEY and CDR2 as SVGEGT. CDR3 length: 17 amino acids. Trimming pared 5 bases from V and 2 bases from J, leaving 19 bases between. CDR3 region: CASSRLTLSSAYNEQFF. The CDR3 nucleotides read TGTGCCAGCAGTCGTTTGACCCTCTCTAGCGCCTACAATGAGCAGTTCTTC.

The chain links TRBV23-1 to TRBJ2-3; TRBD1 agrees at 8 bases. TRBV23-1 counts as an open reading frame of uncertain function. V was pared by 3 bases and J by 4 bases, with 6 bases of the junction left unmatched. The CDR3 is 15 amino acids. The CDR3 nucleotides read TGCGCCAGCAGTCAGCCCCTGACAGGGGCAGATACGCAGTATTTT. It codes for CASSQPLTGADTQYF.

The chain combines TRBV5-4 with TRBJ2-5; possibly TRBD1 for D (6 bases). Looked up from germline, CDR1 is SGHNT and CDR2 is YYREEE (reference sequence). The CDR3 totals 13 residues. Trimming stripped 2 bases from V and 5 bases from J, with 10 bases between. The DNA for the CDR3 is TGTGCCAGCAGCTTACAGGGTGGGGAGACCCAGTACTTC. Translation: CASSLQGGETQYF.

The chain has TRBV4-3 and TRBJ1-4; 8 nucleotides agree with TRBD1. CDR1 is LGHNA, CDR2 YSLEER, per germline. V was clipped by 4 bases and J by 3 bases; unmatched bases: 7. The CDR3 has 16 amino acids. In DNA, the CDR3 is TGCGCCAGCAGCCCGGGACAGGCGGGAGCTAATGAAAAACTGTTTTTT. Translated, it gives CASSPGQAGANEKLFF.

The genes are TRBV19 and TRBJ2-5; D perhaps matches TRBD2 (6 bases). The CDR3 is 15 residues long. Trimming pared 4 bases from V and 0 bases from J, leaving 12 bases between. Germline V gives CDR1 LNHDA, CDR2 SQIVND (reference sequence). CDR3 sequence: CASSNLGGNQETQYF. CDR3 nucleotides: TGTGCCAGTAGTAATCTTGGAGGGAACCAAGAGACCCAGTACTTC. Together with reference TRBV19 and TRBJ2-5, the CDR3 gives the full variable domain: DGGITQSPKYLFRKEGQNVTLSCEQNLNHDAMYWYRQDPGQGLRLIYYSQIVNDFQKGDIAEGYSVSREKKESFPLTVTSAQKNPTAFYLCASSNLGGNQETQYFGPGTRLLVL.

The rearrangement joins TRBV19 to TRBJ2-3; a possible D gene is TRBD1 (7 bases). The CDR3 totals 15 residues. Trimming cost V 5 bases and J 0 bases, with 12 bases left between them. Per germline, CDR1 LNHDA and CDR2 SQIVND (reference sequence). The DNA of the CDR3 is TGTGCCAGTAGTTCGGCAGGGGGGAGCACAGATACGCAGTATTTT. Protein product: CASSSAGGSTDTQYF.